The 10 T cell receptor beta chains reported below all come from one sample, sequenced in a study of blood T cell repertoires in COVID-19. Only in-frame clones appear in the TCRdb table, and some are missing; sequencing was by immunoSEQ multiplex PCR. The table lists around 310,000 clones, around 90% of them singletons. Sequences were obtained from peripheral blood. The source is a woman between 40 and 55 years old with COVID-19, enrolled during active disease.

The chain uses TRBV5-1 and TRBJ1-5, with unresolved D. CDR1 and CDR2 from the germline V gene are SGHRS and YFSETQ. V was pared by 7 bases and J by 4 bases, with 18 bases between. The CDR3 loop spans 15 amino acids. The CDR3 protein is CASSSDGFPNQPQHF. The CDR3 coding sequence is TGCGCCAGCTCCTCCGACGGGTTTCCGAATCAGCCCCAGCATTTT. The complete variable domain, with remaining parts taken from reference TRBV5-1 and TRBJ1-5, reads KAGVTQTPRYLIKTRGQQVTLSCSPISGHRSVSWYQQTPGQGLQFLFEYFSETQRNKGNFPGRFSGRQFSNSRSEMNVSTLELGDSALYLCASSSDGFPNQPQHFGDGTRLSIL.

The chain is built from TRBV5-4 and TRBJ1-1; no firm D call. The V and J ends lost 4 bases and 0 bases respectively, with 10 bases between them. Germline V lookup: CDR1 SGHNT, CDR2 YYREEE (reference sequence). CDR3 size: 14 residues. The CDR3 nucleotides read TGTGCCAGCAGCGCCGAGGCCTTGAACACTGAAGCTTTCTTT. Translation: CASSAEALNTEAFF.

The CDR3 DNA follows: TGCAGCGTTGCCAGGGGGGAGAGTAGCTACACCTTC. Protein product: CSVARGESSYTF. V and J are TRBV29-1 and TRBJ1-2; the match to TRBD1 covers 7 bases. The CDR3 covers 12 residues. V dropped 4 bases and J dropped 9; count of bases not matched to a gene: 8. Germline V gene sequence: CDR1 SQVTM, CDR2 ANQGSEA.

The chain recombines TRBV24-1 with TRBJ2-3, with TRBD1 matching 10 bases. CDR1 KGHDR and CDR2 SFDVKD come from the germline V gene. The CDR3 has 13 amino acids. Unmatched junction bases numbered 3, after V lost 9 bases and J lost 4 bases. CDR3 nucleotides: TGTGCCACCGGGACAGGGGATGCAGATACGCAGTATTTT. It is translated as CATGTGDADTQYF.

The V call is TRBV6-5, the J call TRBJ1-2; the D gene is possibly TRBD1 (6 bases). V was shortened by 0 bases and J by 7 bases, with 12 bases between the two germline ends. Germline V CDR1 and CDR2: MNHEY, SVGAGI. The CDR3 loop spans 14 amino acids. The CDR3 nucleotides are TGTGCCAGCAGTTACTCGATCCAGGGGATTGGCTACACCTTC. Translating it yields CASSYSIQGIGYTF.

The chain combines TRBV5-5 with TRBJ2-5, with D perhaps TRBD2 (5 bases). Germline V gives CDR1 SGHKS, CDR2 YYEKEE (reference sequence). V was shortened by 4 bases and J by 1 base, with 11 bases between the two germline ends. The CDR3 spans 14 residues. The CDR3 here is CASSLGEIQETQYF. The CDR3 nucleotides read TGTGCCAGCAGCCTGGGAGAAATCCAAGAGACCCAGTACTTC.

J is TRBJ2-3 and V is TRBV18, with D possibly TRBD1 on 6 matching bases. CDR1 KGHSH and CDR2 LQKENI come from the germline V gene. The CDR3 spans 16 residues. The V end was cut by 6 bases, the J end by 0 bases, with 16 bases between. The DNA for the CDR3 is TGTGCCAGCTCCATCAGGGGTGTCTCTAGCACAGATACGCAGTATTTT. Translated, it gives CASSIRGVSSTDTQYF.

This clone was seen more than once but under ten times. CDR3 sequence (DNA): TGCAGTGCTCAGGGGAACACTGAAGCTTTCTTT. Its protein is CSAQGNTEAFF. J is TRBJ1-1 and V is TRBV20-1; the D gene is possibly TRBD1 (5 bases). Germline V gene lookup returns CDR1 DFQATT and CDR2 SNEGSKA (reference sequence). Trimming removed 5 bases from V and 1 base from J, with 5 bases in between. The CDR3 contains 11 residues.

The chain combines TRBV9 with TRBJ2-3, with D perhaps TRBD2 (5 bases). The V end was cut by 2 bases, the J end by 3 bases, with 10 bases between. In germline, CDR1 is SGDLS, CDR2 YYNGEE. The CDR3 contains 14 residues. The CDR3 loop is CASSVSGGTDTQYF. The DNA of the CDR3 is TGTGCCAGCAGCGTGTCCGGAGGAACAGATACGCAGTATTTT.

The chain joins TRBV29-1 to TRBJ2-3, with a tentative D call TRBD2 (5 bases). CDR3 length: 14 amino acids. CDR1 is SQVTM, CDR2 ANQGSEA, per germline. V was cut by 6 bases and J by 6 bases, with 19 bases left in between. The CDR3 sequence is CSVIDGNLADTQYF. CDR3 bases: TGCAGCGTCATCGACGGGAACTTAGCCGATACGCAGTATTTT.